This T cell receptor beta chain derives from a study of T-cell reconstitution after alpha-beta-depleted transplantation in children. Unique molecular identifiers tagged the TCRbeta library. From the PCR reads, TCRdb called clonotypes with MiXCR, one entry per CDR3 protein. The data contain around 600,000 distinct CDR3 sequences, 10% to 13% of them singletons. The CDR3 length is 12 residues. V dropped 4 bases and J dropped 4 bases, with 5 bases sitting between them. CDR1 MNHEY and CDR2 SMNVEV come from the germline V gene (reference sequence). This clonotype has a count of ten or more. This sequence joins TRBV27 and TRBJ1-5; unclear D gene. Material: PBMCs from the stem cell graft donor, obtained from the stem cell graft. This TCR was sampled from a human donor who donated a stem cell graft to a child with acute myeloid leukemia. The CDR3 loop reads CASSSRNQPQHF. The CDR3 nucleotides read TGTGCCAGCAGTTCTCGGAATCAGCCCCAGCATTTT.